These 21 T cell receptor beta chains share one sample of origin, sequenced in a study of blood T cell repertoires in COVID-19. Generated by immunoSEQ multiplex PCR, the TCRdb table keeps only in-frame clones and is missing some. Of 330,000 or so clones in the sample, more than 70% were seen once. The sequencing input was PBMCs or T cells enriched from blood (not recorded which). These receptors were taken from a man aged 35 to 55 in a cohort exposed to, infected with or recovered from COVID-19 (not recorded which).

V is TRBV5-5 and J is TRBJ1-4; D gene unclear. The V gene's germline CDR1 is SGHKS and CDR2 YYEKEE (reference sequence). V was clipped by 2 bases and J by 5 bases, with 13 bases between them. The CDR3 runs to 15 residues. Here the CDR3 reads CASSFSWSQNEKLFF. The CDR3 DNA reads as TGTGCCAGCAGCTTTTCTTGGAGCCAGAATGAAAAACTGTTTTTT.

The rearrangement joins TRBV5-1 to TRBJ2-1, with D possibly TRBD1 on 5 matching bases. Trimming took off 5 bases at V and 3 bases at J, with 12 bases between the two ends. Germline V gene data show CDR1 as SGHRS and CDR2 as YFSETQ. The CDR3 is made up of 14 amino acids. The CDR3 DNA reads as TGCGCCAGCAGTCCAGGGAATAACTACAATGAGCAGTTCTTC. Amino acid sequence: CASSPGNNYNEQFF.

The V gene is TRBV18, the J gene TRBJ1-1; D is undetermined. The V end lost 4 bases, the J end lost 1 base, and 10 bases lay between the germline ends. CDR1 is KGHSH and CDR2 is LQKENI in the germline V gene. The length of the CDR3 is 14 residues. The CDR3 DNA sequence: TGTGCCAGCTCACTCCGGCAGGAGAACACTGAAGCTTTCTTT. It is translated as CASSLRQENTEAFF.

Written as DNA, the CDR3 is TGTGCCTGCCAACCGACAGGGTCAGTCTATGGCTACACCTTC. It encodes CACQPTGSVYGYTF. This chain joins TRBV30 and TRBJ1-2, with 7 bases that match TRBD1. This CDR3 region has 14 residues. With V trimmed by 6 bases and J by 4 bases, 11 bases remained unmatched. CDR1 and CDR2 (germline): GTSNPN, SVGIG (reference sequence).

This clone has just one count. CDR3 sequence (DNA): TGTGCCAGCAGGGGGCCTAAGACCCAGTACTTC. Translating gives CASRGPKTQYF. The chain couples TRBV25-1 to TRBJ2-5, with a tentative D call TRBD1 (5 bases). Trimming took off 6 bases at V and 6 bases at J, with 8 bases between the two ends. CDR1 MGHDK and CDR2 SYGVNS come from the germline V gene. The CDR3 has 11 residues.

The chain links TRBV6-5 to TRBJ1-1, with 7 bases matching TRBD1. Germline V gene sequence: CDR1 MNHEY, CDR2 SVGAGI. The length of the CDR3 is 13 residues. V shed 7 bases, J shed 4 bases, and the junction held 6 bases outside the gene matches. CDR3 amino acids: CASNKQGTTEAFF. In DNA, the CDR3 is TGTGCCAGCAACAAACAGGGGACCACTGAAGCTTTCTTT.

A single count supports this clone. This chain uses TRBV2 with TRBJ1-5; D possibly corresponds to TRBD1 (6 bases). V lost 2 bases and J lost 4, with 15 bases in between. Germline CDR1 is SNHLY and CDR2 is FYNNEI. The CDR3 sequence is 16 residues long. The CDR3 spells CASSETGGGPNQPQHF. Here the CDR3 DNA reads TGTGCCAGCAGTGAAACCGGCGGGGGCCCGAATCAGCCCCAGCATTTT.

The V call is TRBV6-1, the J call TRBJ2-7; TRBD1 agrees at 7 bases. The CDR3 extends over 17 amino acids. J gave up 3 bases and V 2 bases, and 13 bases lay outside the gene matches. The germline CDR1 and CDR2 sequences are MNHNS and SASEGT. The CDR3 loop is CASSEWPTGTQFYEQYF. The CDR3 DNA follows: TGTGCCAGCAGTGAATGGCCGACAGGGACCCAATTCTACGAGCAGTACTTC.

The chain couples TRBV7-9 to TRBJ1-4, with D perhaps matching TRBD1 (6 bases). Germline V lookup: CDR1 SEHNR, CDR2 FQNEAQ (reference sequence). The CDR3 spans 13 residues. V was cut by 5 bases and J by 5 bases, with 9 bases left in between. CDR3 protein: CASSDDRNEKLFF. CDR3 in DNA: TGTGCCAGCAGCGACGACAGGAATGAAAAACTGTTTTTT.

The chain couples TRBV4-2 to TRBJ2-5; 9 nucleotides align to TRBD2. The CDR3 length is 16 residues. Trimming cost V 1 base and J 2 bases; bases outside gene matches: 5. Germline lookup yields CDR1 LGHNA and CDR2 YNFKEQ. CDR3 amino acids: CASSQVSSGEQETQYF. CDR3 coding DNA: TGTGCCAGCAGCCAAGTCTCTAGCGGGGAGCAAGAGACCCAGTACTTC.

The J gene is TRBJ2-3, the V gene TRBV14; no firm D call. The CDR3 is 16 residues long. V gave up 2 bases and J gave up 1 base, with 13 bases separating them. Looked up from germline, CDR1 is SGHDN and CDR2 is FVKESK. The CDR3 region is CASSQMMAVRTDTQYF. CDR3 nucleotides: TGTGCCAGCAGCCAAATGATGGCGGTTCGCACAGATACGCAGTATTTT. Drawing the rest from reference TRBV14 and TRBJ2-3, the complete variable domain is EAGVTQFPSHSVIEKGQTVTLRCDPISGHDNLYWYRRVMGKEIKFLLHFVKESKQDESGMPNNRFLAERTGGTYSTLKVQPAELEDSGVYFCASSQMMAVRTDTQYFGPGTRLTVL.

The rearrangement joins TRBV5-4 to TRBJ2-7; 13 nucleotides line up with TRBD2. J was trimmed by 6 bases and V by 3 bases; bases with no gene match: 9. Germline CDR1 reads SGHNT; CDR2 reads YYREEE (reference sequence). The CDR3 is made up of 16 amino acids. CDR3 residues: CASSSTTSGRAFEQYF. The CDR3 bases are TGTGCCAGCAGCTCCACTACTAGCGGGAGGGCCTTCGAGCAGTACTTC.

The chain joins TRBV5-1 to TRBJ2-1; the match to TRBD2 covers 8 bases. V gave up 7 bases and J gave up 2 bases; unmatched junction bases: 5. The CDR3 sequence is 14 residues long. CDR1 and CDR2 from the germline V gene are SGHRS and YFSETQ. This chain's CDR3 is CASFREGPYNEQFF. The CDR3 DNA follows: TGCGCCAGCTTCCGGGAGGGCCCCTACAATGAGCAGTTCTTC.

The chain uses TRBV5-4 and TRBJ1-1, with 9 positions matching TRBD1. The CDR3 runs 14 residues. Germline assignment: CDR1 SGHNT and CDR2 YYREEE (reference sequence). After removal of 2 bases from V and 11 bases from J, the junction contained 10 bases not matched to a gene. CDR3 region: CASSFGQGNSWAFF. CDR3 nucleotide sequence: TGTGCCAGCAGCTTTGGACAGGGGAACTCGTGGGCTTTCTTT.

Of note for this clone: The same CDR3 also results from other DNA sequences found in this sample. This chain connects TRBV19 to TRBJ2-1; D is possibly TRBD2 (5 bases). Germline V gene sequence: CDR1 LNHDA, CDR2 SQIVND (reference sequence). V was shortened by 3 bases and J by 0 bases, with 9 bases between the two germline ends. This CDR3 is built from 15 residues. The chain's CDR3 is CASSISTSSYNEQFF. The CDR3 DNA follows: TGTGCCAGTAGTATCAGTACTAGCTCCTACAATGAGCAGTTCTTC.

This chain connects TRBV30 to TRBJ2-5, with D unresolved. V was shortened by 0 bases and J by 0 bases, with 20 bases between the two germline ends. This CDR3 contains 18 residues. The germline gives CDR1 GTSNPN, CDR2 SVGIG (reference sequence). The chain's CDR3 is CAWSVQISDIWDQETQYF. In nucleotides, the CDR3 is TGTGCCTGGAGTGTACAGATTTCCGACATTTGGGACCAAGAGACCCAGTACTTC. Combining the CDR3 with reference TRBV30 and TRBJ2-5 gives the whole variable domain SQTIHQWPATLVQPVGSPLSLECTVEGTSNPNLYWYRQAAGRGLQLLFYSVGIGQISSEVPQNLSASRPQDRQFILSSKKLLLSDSGFYLCAWSVQISDIWDQETQYFGPGTRLLVL.

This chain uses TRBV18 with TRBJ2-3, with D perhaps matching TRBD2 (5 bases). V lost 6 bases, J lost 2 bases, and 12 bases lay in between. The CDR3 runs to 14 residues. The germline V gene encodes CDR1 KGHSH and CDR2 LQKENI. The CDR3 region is CASSPGIITDTQYF. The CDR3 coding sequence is TGTGCCAGCTCCCCGGGGATTATCACAGATACGCAGTATTTT.

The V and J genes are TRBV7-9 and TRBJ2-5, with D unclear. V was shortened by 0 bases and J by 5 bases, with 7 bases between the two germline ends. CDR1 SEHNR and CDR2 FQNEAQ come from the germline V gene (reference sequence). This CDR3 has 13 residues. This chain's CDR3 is CASSLAPSETQYF. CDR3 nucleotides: TGTGCCAGCAGCTTAGCGCCGAGTGAGACCCAGTACTTC. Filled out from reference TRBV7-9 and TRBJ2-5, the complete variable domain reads DTGVSQNPRHKITKRGQNVTFRCDPISEHNRLYWYRQTLGQGPEFLTYFQNEAQLEKSRLLSDRFSAERPKGSFSTLEIQRTEQGDSAMYLCASSLAPSETQYFGPGTRLLVL.

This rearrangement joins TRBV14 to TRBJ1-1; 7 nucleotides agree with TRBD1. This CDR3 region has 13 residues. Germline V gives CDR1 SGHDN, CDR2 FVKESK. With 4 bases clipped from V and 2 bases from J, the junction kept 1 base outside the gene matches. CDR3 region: CASSRDRNTEAFF. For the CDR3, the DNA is TGTGCCAGCAGCCGGGACAGAAACACTGAAGCTTTCTTT.

The CDR3 nucleotides are TGTGCCAGCAGTTTACGAGAGGACTATGGCTACACCTTC. Amino acids: CASSLREDYGYTF. The gene calls are TRBV27 and TRBJ1-2, with no clear D. Trimming took off 2 bases at V and 3 bases at J, with 7 bases between the two ends. Germline CDR1 reads MNHEY; CDR2 reads SMNVEV (reference sequence). This CDR3 contains 13 residues.

CDR3 nucleotide sequence: TGTGCCAGCAGTTATAGGACAGGGAAGCAAGAGACCCAGTACTTC. This translates into CASSYRTGKQETQYF. The chain carries TRBV5-4 and TRBJ2-5, with 8 bases aligning to TRBD1. J lost 2 bases, V lost 5 bases, and 8 bases had no gene match. Germline-derived CDR1 and CDR2 are SGHNT and YYREEE (reference sequence). This CDR3 region has 15 residues.